These 20 T cell receptor beta chains came from one sample sequenced in a study of T cell changes during pregnancy in multiple sclerosis. The table came from immunoSEQ multiplex PCR; TCRdb's copy has only in-frame clones and leaves some out. The profile shows tens of thousands of clones, 85% to 95% of them singletons. The sample here was peripheral blood, taken in the second trimester of pregnancy. The receptors here all came from a female donor in good health, enrolled as a control in a pregnancy study.

The chain combines TRBV27 with TRBJ1-4; D possibly corresponds to TRBD1 (6 bases). The CDR3 is made up of 14 amino acids. V was cut by 7 bases and J by 0 bases, with 9 bases left in between. The germline CDR1 and CDR2 sequences are MNHEY and SMNVEV (reference sequence). The CDR3 region is CASKNRATNEKLFF. The CDR3 nucleotides are TGTGCCAGCAAAAACAGGGCAACTAATGAAAAACTGTTTTTT. Full variable domain (missing parts from reference TRBV27 and TRBJ1-4): EAQVTQNPRYLITVTGKKLTVTCSQNMNHEYMSWYRQDPGLGLRQIYYSMNVEVTDKGDVPEGYKVSRKEKRNFPLILESPSPNQTSLYFCASKNRATNEKLFFGSGTQLSVL.

V is TRBV9 and J is TRBJ2-2; 12 bases line up with TRBD1. This CDR3 has 17 residues. The germline V gene has CDR1 SGDLS and CDR2 YYNGEE. V lost 5 bases, J lost 3 bases, and 8 bases stayed unmatched. CDR3 nucleotide sequence: TGTGCCAGCAGTGGGGACAGGGGGCGAAGGGACACCGGGGAGCTGTTTTTT. Its translation: CASSGDRGRRDTGELFF.

This clone has only one observation. The V gene is TRBV7-3, the J gene TRBJ2-1; 8 nucleotides align to TRBD1. The CDR3 has 17 residues. Germline V gives CDR1 SGHTA, CDR2 FQGTGA. V shed 0 bases, J shed 7 bases, and the junction held 11 bases outside the gene matches. The CDR3 DNA reads as TGTGCCAGCAGCTTAACATTCCCAGGACAGGGTGCAAATGAGCAGTTCTTC. This encodes CASSLTFPGQGANEQFF.

The CDR3: CALGAGGDTDTQYF. CDR3 DNA: TGTGCCCTCGGGGCGGGGGGGGACACAGATACGCAGTATTTT. J is TRBJ2-3 and V is TRBV10-3; 9 bases align to TRBD2. CDR3 length equals 14 residues. The J segment lost 2 bases and the V segment lost 11 bases, leaving 8 bases of the junction unmatched. The V gene's germline CDR1 is ENHRY and CDR2 SYGVKD.

The chain has TRBV2 and TRBJ2-1, with a possible D match to TRBD2 (7 bases). The V gene's germline CDR1 is SNHLY and CDR2 FYNNEI. V dropped 3 bases and J dropped 6 bases, with 12 bases sitting between them. This CDR3 comprises 14 residues. The CDR3 DNA is TGTGCCAGCAGTGAGGGGGGGGCCCTCAATGAGCAGTTCTTC. It yields the protein CASSEGGALNEQFF.

The CDR3 loop reads CASSLEIDTVDGYTF. The CDR3 region has the DNA TGCGCCAGCAGCTTGGAGATTGACACGGTAGATGGCTACACCTTC. The chain employs TRBV5-1 and TRBJ1-2; no clear D. The V gene lost 0 bases and the J gene lost 6 bases, with 15 bases spanning the gap. This CDR3 is built from 15 residues. Per the germline V gene, CDR1 is SGHRS and CDR2 is YFSETQ.

This clone is a singleton in its sample. The chain couples TRBV6-5 to TRBJ2-5, with D maybe TRBD1 (5 bases). The CDR3 has 12 residues. V lost 6 bases to trimming and J lost 4 bases, with 9 bases between them. Germline CDR1 reads MNHEY; CDR2 reads SVGAGI. CDR3 amino acids: CASSNRRETQYF. The CDR3 nucleotides read TGTGCCAGCAGCAACAGGAGAGAGACCCAGTACTTC.

This rearrangement joins TRBV30 to TRBJ2-2, with 11 bases matching TRBD2. Germline-derived CDR1 and CDR2 are GTSNPN and SVGIG (reference sequence). This CDR3 is built from 16 residues. With V trimmed by 0 bases and J by 4 bases, 4 bases remained unmatched. The CDR3 spells CAWSVLAGALTGELFF. The CDR3 DNA is TGTGCCTGGAGTGTACTAGCGGGGGCTCTCACCGGGGAGCTGTTTTTT.

The chain is built from TRBV7-9 and TRBJ1-4, with D possibly TRBD1 on 5 matching bases. Trimming cost V 6 bases and J 0 bases, with 17 bases left between them. The CDR3 runs to 17 residues. CDR1 and CDR2 (germline): SEHNR, FQNEAQ (reference sequence). CDR3: CASRSVTGEATNEKLFF. CDR3 coding DNA: TGTGCCAGCAGAAGCGTCACAGGAGAAGCAACTAATGAAAAACTGTTTTTT.

V and J are TRBV27 and TRBJ1-1, with a possible D match to TRBD1 (6 bases). Germline CDR1 and CDR2: MNHEY and SMNVEV (reference sequence). Trimming stripped 2 bases from V and 1 base from J, with 14 bases between. The CDR3 consists of 16 residues. The CDR3 DNA is TGTGCCAGCAGTTTAGGGGGGGGCCCGGGGAACACTGAAGCTTTCTTT. Amino acid sequence: CASSLGGGPGNTEAFF.

Only one count was recorded for this clone. J is TRBJ2-3 and V is TRBV5-1; weak D call: TRBD1 (8 bases). This CDR3 comprises 14 residues. Germline CDR1 reads SGHRS; CDR2 reads YFSETQ. V was cut by 6 bases and J by 4 bases, with 15 bases left in between. The CDR3 loop is CASNRGGTSDTQYF. As DNA, the CDR3 is TGCGCCAGCAACAGGGGGGGAACCTCAGATACGCAGTATTTT.

J is TRBJ2-3 and V is TRBV18, with 8 bases lining up with TRBD1. CDR1 and CDR2 (germline): KGHSH, LQKENI. After removal of 2 bases from V and 6 bases from J, the junction contained 13 bases not matched to a gene. CDR3 size: 17 residues. CDR3 residues: CASSPGIGQGAGDTQYF. The CDR3 coding sequence is TGTGCCAGCTCACCAGGCATCGGACAGGGCGCGGGGGATACGCAGTATTTT.

The J gene is TRBJ2-6, the V gene TRBV10-3, with D possibly being TRBD2 (5 bases). The ends were cut back, 6 bases at V and 0 bases at J, with 6 bases in the middle. The CDR3 is made up of 14 amino acids. Germline lookup yields CDR1 ENHRY and CDR2 SYGVKD. The CDR3 loop is CAIRRDSGANVLTF. The CDR3 region has the DNA TGTGCCATCAGGAGGGACTCTGGGGCCAACGTCCTGACTTTC.

J is TRBJ2-1 and V is TRBV19; 11 positions agree with TRBD2. CDR3 length: 17 amino acids. V shed 6 bases and J 3 bases; nucleotides not matched to a gene: 10. CDR1 is LNHDA and CDR2 is SQIVND in the germline V gene (reference sequence). In DNA form, the CDR3 reads TGTGCCAGTAGACCAGCCCGTCTAGCGGGGGGCTACAATGAGCAGTTCTTC. Its translation: CASRPARLAGGYNEQFF.

The chain carries TRBV7-2 and TRBJ1-2, with 7 bases that match TRBD1. V shed 5 bases and J 8 bases; nucleotides not matched to a gene: 14. Germline lookup yields CDR1 SGHTA and CDR2 FQGNSA. This CDR3 spans 15 amino acids. The CDR3 coding sequence is TGTGCCAGCAGCGCCCGACAGGGAGGACGGGAAGGCTACACCTTC. Protein product: CASSARQGGREGYTF.

CDR3 sequence reads: CAWSVKVGTVTYEQYF. CDR3 coding DNA: TGTGCCTGGAGTGTAAAGGTCGGGACAGTAACCTACGAGCAGTACTTC. The chain joins TRBV30 to TRBJ2-7; 7 bases are shared with TRBD1. From germline, CDR1 is GTSNPN and CDR2 SVGIG (reference sequence). Trimming removed 0 bases from V and 2 bases from J; junction bases left unmatched: 10. The CDR3 runs 16 residues.

This clone was recorded once. This rearrangement joins TRBV6-5 to TRBJ2-7; TRBD1 matches 7 bases. Trimming at V came to 4 bases and at J to 4 bases, leaving 7 bases not matched to a gene. The V gene's germline CDR1 is MNHEY and CDR2 SVGAGI. This CDR3 region has 14 residues. This CDR3 is CASSFTGVLYEQYF. Written as DNA, the CDR3 is TGTGCCAGCAGTTTTACAGGGGTTCTGTACGAGCAGTACTTC.

The chain couples TRBV11-3 to TRBJ1-3, with 8 positions matching TRBD1. Germline loops: CDR1 SGHNT, CDR2 YENEEA. With 3 bases clipped from V and 4 bases from J, the junction kept 11 bases outside the gene matches. The CDR3 spans 17 residues. The CDR3 DNA reads TGTGCCAGCAGCTTCGAAACGGACAGGGCGCGAGGAAACACCATATATTTT. Residues: CASSFETDRARGNTIYF. The full variable domain, its missing parts supplied by reference TRBV11-3 and TRBJ1-3, is EAGVVQSPRYKIIEKKQPVAFWCNPISGHNTLYWYLQNLGQGPELLIRYENEEAVDDSQLPKDRFSAERLKGVDSTLKIQPAELGDSAVYLCASSFETDRARGNTIYFGEGSWLTVV.

The chain is built from TRBV4-1 and TRBJ1-5; no clear D. Germline assignment: CDR1 MGHRA and CDR2 YSYEKL. Trimming stripped 1 base from V and 7 bases from J, with 11 bases between. This CDR3 spans 14 amino acids. The CDR3 loop reads CASSQGTLRQPQHF. In DNA form, the CDR3 reads TGCGCCAGCAGCCAAGGGACTTTGAGGCAGCCCCAGCATTTT.

The table lists this clone with a few counts. The V call is TRBV7-9, the J call TRBJ1-1; D unclear. V lost 5 bases, J lost 1 base, and 11 bases lay in between. Germline values: CDR1 SEHNR, CDR2 FQNEAQ (reference sequence). This CDR3 is 14 amino acids long. The CDR3 region is CASSEEGRNTEAFF. The CDR3 coding sequence is TGTGCCAGCAGCGAGGAGGGAAGGAACACTGAAGCTTTCTTT.